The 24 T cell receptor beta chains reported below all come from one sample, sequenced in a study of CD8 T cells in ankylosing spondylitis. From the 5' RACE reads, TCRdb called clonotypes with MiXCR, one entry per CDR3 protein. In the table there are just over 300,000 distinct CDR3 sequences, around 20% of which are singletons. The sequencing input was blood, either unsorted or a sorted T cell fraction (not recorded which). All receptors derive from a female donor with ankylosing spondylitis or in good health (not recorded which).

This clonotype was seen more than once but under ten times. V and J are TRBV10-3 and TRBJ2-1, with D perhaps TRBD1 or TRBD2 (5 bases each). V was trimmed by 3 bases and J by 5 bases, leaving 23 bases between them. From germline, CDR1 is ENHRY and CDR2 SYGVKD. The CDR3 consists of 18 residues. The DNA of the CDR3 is TGTGCCATCAGTGAAGATCATTTTGGGGGAAGTAAAAACAATGAGCAGTTCTTC. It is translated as CAISEDHFGGSKNNEQFF.

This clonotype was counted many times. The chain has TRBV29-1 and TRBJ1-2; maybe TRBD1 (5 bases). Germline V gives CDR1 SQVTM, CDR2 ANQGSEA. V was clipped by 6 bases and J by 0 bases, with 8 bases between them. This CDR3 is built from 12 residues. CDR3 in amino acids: CSVSGTNYGYTF. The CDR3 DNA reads TGCAGCGTGTCAGGGACTAACTATGGCTACACCTTC. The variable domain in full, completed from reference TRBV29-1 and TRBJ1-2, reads SAVISQKPSRDICQRGTSLTIQCQVDSQVTMMFWYRQQPGQSLTLIATANQGSEATYESGFVIDKFPISRPNLTFSTLTVSNMSPEDSSIYLCSVSGTNYGYTFGSGTRLTVV.

For the CDR3, the DNA is TGTGCCACCGGGAAAATAGCGGGCGACAATGAGCAGTTCTTC. Its protein is CATGKIAGDNEQFF. This chain uses TRBV5-4 with TRBJ2-1; 7 positions agree with TRBD2. After removal of 9 bases from V and 5 bases from J, the junction contained 11 bases not matched to a gene. The CDR3 contains 14 residues. Germline lookup yields CDR1 SGHNT and CDR2 YYREEE (reference sequence).

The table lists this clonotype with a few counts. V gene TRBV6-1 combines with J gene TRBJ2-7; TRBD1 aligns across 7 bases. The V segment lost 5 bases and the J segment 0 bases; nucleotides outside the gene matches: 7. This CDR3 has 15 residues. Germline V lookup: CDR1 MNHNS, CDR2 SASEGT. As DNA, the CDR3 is TGTGCCAGCAGTCCTACACAGGGGAGCTCCTACGAGCAGTACTTC. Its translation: CASSPTQGSSYEQYF.

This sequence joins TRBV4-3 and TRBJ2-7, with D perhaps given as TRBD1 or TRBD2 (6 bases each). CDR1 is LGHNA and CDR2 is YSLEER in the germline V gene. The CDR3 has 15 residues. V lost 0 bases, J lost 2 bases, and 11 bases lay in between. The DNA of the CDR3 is TGCGCCAGCAGCCAAGATCCCGGGGGCACCTACGAGCAGTACTTC. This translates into CASSQDPGGTYEQYF.

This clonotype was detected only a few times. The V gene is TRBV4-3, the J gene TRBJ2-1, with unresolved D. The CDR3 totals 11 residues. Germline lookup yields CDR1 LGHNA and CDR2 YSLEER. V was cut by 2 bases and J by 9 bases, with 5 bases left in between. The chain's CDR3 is CASSQTSEQFF. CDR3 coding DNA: TGCGCCAGCAGCCAAACAAGTGAGCAGTTCTTC.

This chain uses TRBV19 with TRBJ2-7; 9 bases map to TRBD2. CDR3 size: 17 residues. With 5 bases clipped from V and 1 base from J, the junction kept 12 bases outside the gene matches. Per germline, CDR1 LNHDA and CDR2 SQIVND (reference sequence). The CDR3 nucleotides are TGTGCCAGTAGTCCGATAAGCGTAGCGGGGGTGTCCTACGAGCAGTACTTC. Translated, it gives CASSPISVAGVSYEQYF.

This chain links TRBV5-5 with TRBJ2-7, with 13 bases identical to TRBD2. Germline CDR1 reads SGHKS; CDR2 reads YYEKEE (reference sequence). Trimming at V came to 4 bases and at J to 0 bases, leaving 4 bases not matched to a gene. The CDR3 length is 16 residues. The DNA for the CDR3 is TGTGCCAGCAGCCCGGGACTAGCGGGACGCTCCTACGAGCAGTACTTC. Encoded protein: CASSPGLAGRSYEQYF.

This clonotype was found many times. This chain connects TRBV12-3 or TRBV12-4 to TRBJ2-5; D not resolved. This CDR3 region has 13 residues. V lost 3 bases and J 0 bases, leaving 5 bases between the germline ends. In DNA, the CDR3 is TGTGCCAGCAGTTTTGGACACCAAGAGACCCAGTACTTC. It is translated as CASSFGHQETQYF.

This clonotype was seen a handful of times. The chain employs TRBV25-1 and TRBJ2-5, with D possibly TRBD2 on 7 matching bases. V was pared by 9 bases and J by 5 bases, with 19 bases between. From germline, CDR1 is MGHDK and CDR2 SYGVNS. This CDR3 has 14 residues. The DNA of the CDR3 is TGTGCCAGTTACCCGGGCGGGGGCCAGGAGACCCAGTACTTC. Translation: CASYPGGGQETQYF. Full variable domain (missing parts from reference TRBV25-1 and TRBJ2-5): EADIYQTPRYLVIGTGKKITLECSQTMGHDKMYWYQQDPGMELHLIHYSYGVNSTEKGDLSSESTVSRIRTEHFPLTLESARPSHTSQYLCASYPGGGQETQYFGPGTRLLVL.

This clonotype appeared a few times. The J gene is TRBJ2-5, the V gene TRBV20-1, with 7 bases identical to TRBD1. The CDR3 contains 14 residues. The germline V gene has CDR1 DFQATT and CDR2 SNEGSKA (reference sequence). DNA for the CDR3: TGCAGCGCCCCGGGGACAGCGAAGAAAGAGACCCAGTACTTC. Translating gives CSAPGTAKKETQYF.

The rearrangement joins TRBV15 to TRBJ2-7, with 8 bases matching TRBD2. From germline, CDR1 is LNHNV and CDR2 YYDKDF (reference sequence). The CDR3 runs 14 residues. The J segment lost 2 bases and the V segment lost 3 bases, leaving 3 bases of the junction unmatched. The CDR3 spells CATSSLAGPYEQYF. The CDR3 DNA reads TGTGCCACCAGCAGCCTAGCGGGCCCCTACGAGCAGTACTTC.

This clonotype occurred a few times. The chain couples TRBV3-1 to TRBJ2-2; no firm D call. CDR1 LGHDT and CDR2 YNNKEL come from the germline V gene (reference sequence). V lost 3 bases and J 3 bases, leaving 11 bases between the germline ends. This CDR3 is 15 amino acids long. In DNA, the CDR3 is TGTGCCAGCAGCCACACGGTGTCGGACACCGGGGAGCTGTTTTTT. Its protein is CASSHTVSDTGELFF.

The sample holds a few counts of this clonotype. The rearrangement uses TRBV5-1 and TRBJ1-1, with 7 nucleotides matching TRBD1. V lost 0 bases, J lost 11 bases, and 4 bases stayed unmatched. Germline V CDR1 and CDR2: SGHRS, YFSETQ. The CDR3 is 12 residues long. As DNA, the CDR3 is TGCGCCAGCAGCTTGGGACAGGGTGGTGCTTTCTTT. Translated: CASSLGQGGAFF.

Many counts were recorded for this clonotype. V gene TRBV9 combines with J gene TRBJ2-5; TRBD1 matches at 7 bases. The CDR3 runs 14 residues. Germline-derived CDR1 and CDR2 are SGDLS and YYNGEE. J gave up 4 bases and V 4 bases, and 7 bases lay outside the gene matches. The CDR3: CASSPRQGTETQYF. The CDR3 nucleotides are TGTGCCAGCAGCCCCCGACAGGGTACAGAGACCCAGTACTTC.

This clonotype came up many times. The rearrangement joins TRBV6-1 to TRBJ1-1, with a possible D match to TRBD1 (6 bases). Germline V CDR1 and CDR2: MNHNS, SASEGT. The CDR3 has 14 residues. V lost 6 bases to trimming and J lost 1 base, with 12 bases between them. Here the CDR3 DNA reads TGTGCCAGCAGGAAAACAGGGACGAACACTGAAGCTTTCTTT. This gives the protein CASRKTGTNTEAFF.

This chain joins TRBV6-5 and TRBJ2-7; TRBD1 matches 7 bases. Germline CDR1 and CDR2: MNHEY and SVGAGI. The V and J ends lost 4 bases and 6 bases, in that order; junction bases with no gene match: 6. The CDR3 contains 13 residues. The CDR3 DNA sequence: TGTGCCAGCAGTTCCCTCCGACAGGGCGAGCAGTACTTC. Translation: CASSSLRQGEQYF.

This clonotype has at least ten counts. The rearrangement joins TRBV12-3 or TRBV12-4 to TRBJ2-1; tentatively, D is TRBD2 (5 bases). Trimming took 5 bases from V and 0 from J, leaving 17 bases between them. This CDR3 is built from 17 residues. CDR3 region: CASSGPSEGVSYNEQFF. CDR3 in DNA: TGTGCCAGCAGTGGCCCTTCAGAGGGTGTCTCCTACAATGAGCAGTTCTTC.

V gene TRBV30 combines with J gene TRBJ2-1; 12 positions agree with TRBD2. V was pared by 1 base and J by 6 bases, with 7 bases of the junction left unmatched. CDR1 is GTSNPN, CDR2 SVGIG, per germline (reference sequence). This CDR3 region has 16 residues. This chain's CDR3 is CAWSGTSGRPGNEQFF. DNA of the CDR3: TGTGCCTGGAGTGGAACTAGCGGGAGGCCGGGCAATGAGCAGTTCTTC.

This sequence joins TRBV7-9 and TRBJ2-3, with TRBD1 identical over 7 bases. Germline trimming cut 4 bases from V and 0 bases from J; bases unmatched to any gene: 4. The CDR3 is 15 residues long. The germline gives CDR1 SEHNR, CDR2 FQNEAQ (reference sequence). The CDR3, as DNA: TGTGCCAGCAGCTGGGTGACAGGGAGCACAGATACGCAGTATTTT. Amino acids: CASSWVTGSTDTQYF.

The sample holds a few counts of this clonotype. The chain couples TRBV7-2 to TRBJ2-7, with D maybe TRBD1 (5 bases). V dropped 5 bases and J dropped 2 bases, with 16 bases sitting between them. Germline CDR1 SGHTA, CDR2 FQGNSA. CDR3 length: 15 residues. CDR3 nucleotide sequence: TGTGCCAGCAGCCCAGGGATGGGTGTACCCTACGAGCAGTACTTC. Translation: CASSPGMGVPYEQYF. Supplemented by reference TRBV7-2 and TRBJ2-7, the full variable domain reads GAGVSQSPSNKVTEKGKDVELRCDPISGHTALYWYRQSLGQGLEFLIYFQGNSAPDKSGLPSDRFSAERTGGSVSTLTIQRTQQEDSAVYLCASSPGMGVPYEQYFGPGTRLTVT.

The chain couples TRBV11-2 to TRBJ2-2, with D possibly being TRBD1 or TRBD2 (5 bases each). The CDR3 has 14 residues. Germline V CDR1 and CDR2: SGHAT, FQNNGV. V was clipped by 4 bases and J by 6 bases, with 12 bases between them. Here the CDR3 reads CASSSTRGPGELFF. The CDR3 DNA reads TGTGCCAGCAGCTCAACTAGGGGTCCCGGGGAGCTGTTTTTT.

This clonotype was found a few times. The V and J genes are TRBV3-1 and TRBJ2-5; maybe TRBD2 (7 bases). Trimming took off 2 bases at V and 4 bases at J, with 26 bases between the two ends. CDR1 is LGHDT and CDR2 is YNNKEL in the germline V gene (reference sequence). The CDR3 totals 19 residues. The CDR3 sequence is CASSQRRPSGTPGVETQYF. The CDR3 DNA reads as TGTGCCAGCAGCCAAAGAAGGCCTAGCGGAACTCCAGGGGTAGAGACCCAGTACTTC.

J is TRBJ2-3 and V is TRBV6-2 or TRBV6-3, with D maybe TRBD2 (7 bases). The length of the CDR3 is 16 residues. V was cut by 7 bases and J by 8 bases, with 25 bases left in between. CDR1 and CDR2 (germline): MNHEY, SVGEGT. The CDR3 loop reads CASTLLPGGEGGTQYF. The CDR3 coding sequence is TGTGCCAGCACCCTCCTCCCTGGCGGGGAGGGGGGTACGCAGTATTTT.